The present entry profiles one T cell receptor beta chain with its context. The record originates from a study of blood T cell repertoires in COVID-19. Overall study context: PBMCs, B-cell-depleted T cells, or T cells provided the cDNA or gDNA that made up the material.

TCRdb keeps only in-frame clones here, not all; method: immunoSEQ multiplex PCR. The table has around 260,000 clones, roughly nine tenths seen once. J gave up 7 bases and V 6 bases, and 11 bases lay outside the gene matches. The length of the CDR3 is 15 residues. Germline CDR1 and CDR2: ENHRY and SYGVKD. The sequenced material came from peripheral blood. This receptor was taken from a woman younger than 45 with COVID-19, enrolled during active disease. The chain uses TRBV10-3 and TRBJ2-5; 10 nucleotides match TRBD2. The CDR3 here is CAISPISSGSRTQYF. CDR3 DNA: TGTGCCATCAGCCCGATCTCTAGCGGGAGTAGGACCCAGTACTTC.